The rows below give T cell receptor beta chains drawn from one sample of a study of shared clonotypes between healthy human individuals. TCRdb's table, derived via immunoSEQ multiplex PCR, lists solely in-frame clones and lacks some. The table includes some 2,100,000 clones, more than 90% detected once. What was sequenced was naive CD4+ T cells sorted from blood. The source of these receptors is a man aged 18 to 30 in good health. CDR3s include the opening cysteine and the closing phenylalanine or tryptophan. Each record gives: D gene, clone size, J gene, V gene, CDR3 DNA, CDR3 protein. The D gene is left open where the match is weak. Some rows mark clone size as missing; the rest say once, few, many or name a class of expanded clone.

D: TRBD2
size: NA
J: TRBJ2-5
V: TRBV7-2
DNA: TGTGCCAGCAGCCTGGGACTATACCAAGAGACCCAGTACTTC
CDR3: CASSLGLYQETQYF

D: TRBD1
size: NA
J: TRBJ2-5
V: TRBV9
DNA: TGTGCCAGCAGCGTAGCTATAGGCAGGGGGCAGCAAGAGACCCAGTACTTC
CDR3: CASSVAIGRGQQETQYF

D: TRBD1
size: NA
J: TRBJ1-5
V: TRBV6-1
DNA: TGTGCCAGCAGTGAGGGTACAGGGGGCGGCAATCAGCCCCAGCATTTT
CDR3: CASSEGTGGGNQPQHF

D: TRBD1
size: NA
J: TRBJ2-5
V: TRBV5-4
DNA: TGTGCCAGCAGTGATCCGGGACAGGGAAGGGAGACCCAGTACTTC
CDR3: CASSDPGQGRETQYF

D: NA
size: NA
J: TRBJ1-5
V: TRBV28
DNA: TGTGCCAGCAACCTCTCCCAGGGGAATCGTCAGCCCCAGCATTTT
CDR3: CASNLSQGNRQPQHF

D: TRBD1
size: NA
J: TRBJ1-1
V: TRBV11-3
DNA: TGTGCCAGCAGCCCTCTCTACAGGGGGCCCTCAACTGAAGCTTTCTTT
CDR3: CASSPLYRGPSTEAFF

D: TRBD2
size: NA
J: TRBJ2-6
V: TRBV5-8
DNA: TGTGCCAGCAGCTTGGGGCTAGCGGGAACCTCTGGGGCCAACGTCCTGACTTTC
CDR3: CASSLGLAGTSGANVLTF

D: NA
size: once
J: TRBJ2-6
V: TRBV11-3
DNA: TGTGCCAGCAGCTTAGGCTCTGGGGCCAACGTCCTGACTTTC
CDR3: CASSLGSGANVLTF

D: TRBD1
size: NA
J: TRBJ1-1
V: TRBV6-6
DNA: TGTGCCAGCAGTTACACCGGGACAGTGAACACTGAAGCTTTCTTT
CDR3: CASSYTGTVNTEAFF

D: NA
size: NA
J: TRBJ1-2
V: TRBV2
DNA: TGTGCCAGCAGCCAGAACTATGGCTACACCTTC
CDR3: CASSQNYGYTF

D: TRBD1
size: few
J: TRBJ1-2
V: TRBV4-3
DNA: TGCGCCAGCAGCCAAGGGACAGGGCATGGCTACACCTTC
CDR3: CASSQGTGHGYTF

D: NA
size: NA
J: TRBJ2-7
V: TRBV19
DNA: TGTGCCAGTAGCCGGACCTGGCCGGCCTACGAGCAGTACTTC
CDR3: CASSRTWPAYEQYF

D: TRBD2
size: NA
J: TRBJ2-5
V: TRBV6-5
DNA: TGTGCCAGCAGTCCCAGCGGGGGGCGCGAGACCCAGTACTTC
CDR3: CASSPSGGRETQYF

D: TRBD1
size: NA
J: TRBJ1-1
V: TRBV13
DNA: TGTGCCAGCAGCCCAGGGGGAAGGGCTGAAGCTTTCTTT
CDR3: CASSPGGRAEAFF

D: TRBD1
size: NA
J: TRBJ1-2
V: TRBV5-1
DNA: TGCGCCAGCAGCTTGGAGTCAGGGGGGTTGTATGGCTACACCTTC
CDR3: CASSLESGGLYGYTF

D: NA
size: NA
J: TRBJ2-1
V: TRBV2
DNA: TGTGCCAGCAGTGAGCAGGGGTATGAGCAGTTCTTC
CDR3: CASSEQGYEQFF

D: TRBD2
size: NA
J: TRBJ2-1
V: TRBV2
DNA: TGTGCCAGCAGACGTCCCGGGACTAGGGGTGAGCAGTTCTTC
CDR3: CASRRPGTRGEQFF

D: NA
size: NA
J: TRBJ2-7
V: TRBV7-2
DNA: TGTGCCAGCAGCCCATCTGCCTACGAGCAGTACTTC
CDR3: CASSPSAYEQYF

D: NA
size: NA
J: TRBJ2-1
V: TRBV11-2
DNA: TGTGCCAGCAGCTTAGTTTCGACCTACAATGAGCAGTTCTTC
CDR3: CASSLVSTYNEQFF

D: NA
size: NA
J: TRBJ2-7
V: TRBV28
DNA: TGTGCCAGCAGTTCCCCCATCGAGCAGTACTTC
CDR3: CASSSPIEQYF

D: NA
size: NA
J: TRBJ2-1
V: TRBV7-2
DNA: TGTGCCAGCAGCTTAGAAATGGCCAGCTCCTACAATGAGCAGTTCTTC
CDR3: CASSLEMASSYNEQFF

D: NA
size: NA
J: TRBJ2-7
V: TRBV10-3
DNA: TGTGCCATAAACAGGGGAGGAGGCGAGCAGTACTTC
CDR3: CAINRGGGEQYF

D: NA
size: NA
J: TRBJ1-2
V: TRBV7-6
DNA: TGTGCCAGCAGCTTTTTCAGGGAGGGTGGCTACACCTTC
CDR3: CASSFFREGGYTF

D: TRBD1
size: NA
J: TRBJ2-2
V: TRBV5-1
DNA: TGCGCCAGCAGCGCGCGCCCGACAGGGGGCGAGGCGAGTGCCGGGGAGCTGTTTTTT
CDR3: CASSARPTGGEASAGELFF

D: NA
size: NA
J: TRBJ2-2
V: TRBV6-6
DNA: TGTGCCAGCGGGCGGACGAACACCGGGGAGCTGTTTTTT
CDR3: CASGRTNTGELFF

D: NA
size: once
J: TRBJ2-4
V: TRBV7-9
DNA: TGTGCCAGCCGCTCGTCAGCCAAAAACATTCAGTACTTC
CDR3: CASRSSAKNIQYF